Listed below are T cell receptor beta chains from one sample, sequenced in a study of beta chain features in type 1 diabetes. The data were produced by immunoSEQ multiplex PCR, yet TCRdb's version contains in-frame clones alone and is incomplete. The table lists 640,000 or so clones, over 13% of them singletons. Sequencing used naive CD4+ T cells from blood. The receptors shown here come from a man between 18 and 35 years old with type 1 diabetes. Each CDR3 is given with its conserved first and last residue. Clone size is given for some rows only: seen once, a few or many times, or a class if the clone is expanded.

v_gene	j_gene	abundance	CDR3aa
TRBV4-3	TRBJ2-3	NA	CASSQVSSGGMTDTQYF
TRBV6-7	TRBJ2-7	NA	CASSYSSRAPEDYEQYF
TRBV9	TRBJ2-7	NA	CASSVGYGIGEQYF
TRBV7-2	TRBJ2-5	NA	CASSLGTGKETQYF
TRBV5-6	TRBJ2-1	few	CASSSFLFGDEQFF
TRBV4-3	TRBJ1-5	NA	CASSQDRGNQPQHF
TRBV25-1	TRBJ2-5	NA	CASSESGGLRETQYF
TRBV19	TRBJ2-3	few	CASSPLDRSTDTQYF
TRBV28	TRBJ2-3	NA	CASRGPGLNTDTQYF
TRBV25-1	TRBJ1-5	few	CASSDLGQGFNQPQHF
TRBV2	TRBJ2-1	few	CASTLLSSYNEQFF
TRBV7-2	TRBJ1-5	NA	CASSLTFNQPQHF
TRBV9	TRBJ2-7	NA	CASSSQGYEQYF
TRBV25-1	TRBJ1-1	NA	CASSLGPNTEAFF
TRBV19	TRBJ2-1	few	CASVGVGRADEQFF
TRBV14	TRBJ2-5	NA	CASSQGGWAGGETQYF
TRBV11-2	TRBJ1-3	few	CASSPNRSGNTIYF
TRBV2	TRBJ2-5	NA	CASSEGLGGSYQETQYF
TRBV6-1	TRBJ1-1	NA	CASSESGPLNTEAFF